The clone carrying this TCR beta chain turned up a few times. TCR beta CDR3 regions were amplified from RNA transcripts. The study used the HTBI primer set for a first-round RT-PCR of the TCR CDR3. TCRdb called the multiplex PCR reads again in MiXCR, with one record for every CDR3 protein. There are about 560,000 distinct CDR3 sequences in the sample; around 15% occur only once, and roughly 13% lies in the top ten. The sample belongs to a study of T cells in Graves' hyperthyroidism and ophthalmopathy. Graves' hyperthyroidism was deemed stable given no ophthalmopathy progression within 18 months. Patients aged 18 to 65 had newly diagnosed hyperthyroidism of under 2 months' duration. V lost 6 bases, J lost 11 bases, and 14 bases lay in between. This CDR3 contains 13 residues.

This chain connects TRBV12-3 or TRBV12-4 to TRBJ1-6; TRBD1 is a possible D gene (5 bases). The sample comprised blood. This clonotype was obtained from a middle-aged woman with Graves' hyperthyroidism. The CDR3 sequence is CASSLRGRTPLHF. CDR3 nucleotides: TGTGCCAGCAGCTTAAGGGGAAGAACACCCCTCCACTTT.